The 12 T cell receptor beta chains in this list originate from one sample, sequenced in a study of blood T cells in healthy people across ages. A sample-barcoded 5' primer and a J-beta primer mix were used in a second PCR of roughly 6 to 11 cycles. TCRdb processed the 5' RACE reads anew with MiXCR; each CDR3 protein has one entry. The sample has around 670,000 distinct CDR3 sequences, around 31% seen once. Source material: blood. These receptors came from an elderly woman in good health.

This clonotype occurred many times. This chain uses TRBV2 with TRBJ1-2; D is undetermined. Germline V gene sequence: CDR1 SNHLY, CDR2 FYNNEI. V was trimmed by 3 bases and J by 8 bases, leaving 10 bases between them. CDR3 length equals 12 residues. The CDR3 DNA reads TGTGCCAGCAGTGATAAGTGGAGCGGCTACACCTTC. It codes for CASSDKWSGYTF.

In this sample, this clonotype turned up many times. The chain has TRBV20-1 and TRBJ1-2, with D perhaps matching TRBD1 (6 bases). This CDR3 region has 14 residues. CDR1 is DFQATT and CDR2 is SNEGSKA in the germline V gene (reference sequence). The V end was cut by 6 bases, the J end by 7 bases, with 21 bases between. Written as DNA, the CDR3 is TGCAGTGCAGCCGGACCAGGGGAGCTTGTTGGCTACACCTTC. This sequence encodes CSAAGPGELVGYTF.

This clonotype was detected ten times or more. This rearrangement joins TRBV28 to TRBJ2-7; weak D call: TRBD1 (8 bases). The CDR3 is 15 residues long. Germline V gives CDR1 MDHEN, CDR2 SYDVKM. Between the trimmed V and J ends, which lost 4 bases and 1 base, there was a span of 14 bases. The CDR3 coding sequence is TGTGCCAGCAGTTCGGGGGGACAGGCTTCCTACGAGCAGTACTTC. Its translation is CASSSGGQASYEQYF. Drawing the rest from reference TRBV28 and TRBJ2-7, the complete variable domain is DVKVTQSSRYLVKRTGEKVFLECVQDMDHENMFWYRQDPGLGLRLIYFSYDVKMKEKGDIPEGYSVSREKKERFSLILESASTNQTSMYLCASSSGGQASYEQYFGPGTRLTVT.

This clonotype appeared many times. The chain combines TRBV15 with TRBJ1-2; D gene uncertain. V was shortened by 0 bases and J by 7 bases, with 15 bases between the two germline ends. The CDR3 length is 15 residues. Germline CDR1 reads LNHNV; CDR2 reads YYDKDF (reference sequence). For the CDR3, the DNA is TGTGCCACCAGCAGAGATGTCGAAAGGAGCGCTGGCTACACCTTC. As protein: CATSRDVERSAGYTF.

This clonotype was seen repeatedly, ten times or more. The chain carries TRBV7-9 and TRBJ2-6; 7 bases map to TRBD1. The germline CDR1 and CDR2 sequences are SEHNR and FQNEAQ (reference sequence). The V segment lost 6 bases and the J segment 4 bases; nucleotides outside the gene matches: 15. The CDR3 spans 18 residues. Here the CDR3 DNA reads TGTGCCAGCAGGCCTGACAGGGCAGGGGTCGCCGGGGCCAACGTCCTGACTTTC. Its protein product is CASRPDRAGVAGANVLTF.

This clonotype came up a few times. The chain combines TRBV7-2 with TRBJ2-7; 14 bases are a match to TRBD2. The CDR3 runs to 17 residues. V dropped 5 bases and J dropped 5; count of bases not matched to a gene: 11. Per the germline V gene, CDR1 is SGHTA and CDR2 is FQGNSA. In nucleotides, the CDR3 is TGTGCCAGCAGCCTCCAGCGACTAGCGGGGGGGCAGGACGAGCAGTACTTC. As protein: CASSLQRLAGGQDEQYF.

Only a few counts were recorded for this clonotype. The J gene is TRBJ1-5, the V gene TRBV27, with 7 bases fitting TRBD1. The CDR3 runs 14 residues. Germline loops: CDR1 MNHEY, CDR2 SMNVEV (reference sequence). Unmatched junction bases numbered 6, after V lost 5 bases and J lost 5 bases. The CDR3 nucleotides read TGTGCCAGCAGTCCCATTCAGGGGGATCAGCCCCAGCATTTT. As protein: CASSPIQGDQPQHF.

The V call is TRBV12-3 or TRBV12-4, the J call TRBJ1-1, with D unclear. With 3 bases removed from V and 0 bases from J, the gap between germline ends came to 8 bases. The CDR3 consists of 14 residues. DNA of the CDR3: TGTGCCAGCAGTTTTAACAAGTTGAACACTGAAGCTTTCTTT. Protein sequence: CASSFNKLNTEAFF.

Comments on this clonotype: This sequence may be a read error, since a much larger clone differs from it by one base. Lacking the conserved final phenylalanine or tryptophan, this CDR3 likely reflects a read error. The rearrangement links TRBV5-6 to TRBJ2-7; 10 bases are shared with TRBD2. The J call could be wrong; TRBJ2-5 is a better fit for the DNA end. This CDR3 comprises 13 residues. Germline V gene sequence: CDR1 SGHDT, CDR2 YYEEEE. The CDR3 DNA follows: TGTGCCAGCAGCCCTAGCGGGGGCAAGACCCAGTACTGC. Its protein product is CASSPSGGKTQYC.

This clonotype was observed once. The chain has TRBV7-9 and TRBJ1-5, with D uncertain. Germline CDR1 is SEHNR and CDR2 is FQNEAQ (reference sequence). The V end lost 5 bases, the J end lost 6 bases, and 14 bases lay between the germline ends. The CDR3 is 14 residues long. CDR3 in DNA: TGTGCCAGCAGCCCGTCCGGAGTAGGTCAGCCCCAGCATTTT. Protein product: CASSPSGVGQPQHF.

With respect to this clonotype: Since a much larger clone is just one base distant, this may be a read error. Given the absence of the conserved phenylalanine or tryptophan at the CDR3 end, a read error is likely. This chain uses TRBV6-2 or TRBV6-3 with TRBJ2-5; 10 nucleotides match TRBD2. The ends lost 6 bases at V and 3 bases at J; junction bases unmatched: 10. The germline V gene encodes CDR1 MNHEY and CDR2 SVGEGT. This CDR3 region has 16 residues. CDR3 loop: CASSLGLAGAEETQYL. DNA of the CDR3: TGTGCCAGCAGCCTGGGGCTAGCGGGGGCCGAAGAGACCCAGTACTTA.

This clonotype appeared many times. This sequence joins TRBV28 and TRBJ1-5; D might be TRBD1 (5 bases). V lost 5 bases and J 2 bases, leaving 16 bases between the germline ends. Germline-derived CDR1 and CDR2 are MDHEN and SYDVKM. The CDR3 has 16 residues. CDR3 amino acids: CASSPRGAGGNQPQHF. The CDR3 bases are TGTGCCAGCAGTCCTAGGGGTGCCGGGGGCAATCAGCCCCAGCATTTT. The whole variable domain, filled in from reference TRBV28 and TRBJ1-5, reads DVKVTQSSRYLVKRTGEKVFLECVQDMDHENMFWYRQDPGLGLRLIYFSYDVKMKEKGDIPEGYSVSREKKERFSLILESASTNQTSMYLCASSPRGAGGNQPQHFGDGTRLSIL.